This T cell receptor beta chain was obtained from a study of blood T cells in healthy people across ages. Broader study findings: When set beside aged donors, long-lived donors presented more naive CD4+ cells and higher diversity.

A remark on this clonotype: What it binds is not known.

The V segment lost 10 bases and the J segment 6 bases; nucleotides outside the gene matches: 13. Germline V gives CDR1 MNHNS, CDR2 SASEGT. CDR3 length equals 14 residues. Together with a sample-barcoded 5' primer, a J-beta primer mix was included in a second PCR lasting roughly 6 to 12 cycles. One entry per CDR3 protein, called by TCRdb with MiXCR from the 5' RACE reads. The profile shows 600,000 to 850,000 distinct CDR3 sequences, more than 40% of them singletons. Sequenced sample: blood. The J gene is TRBJ2-7, the V gene TRBV6-1, with 9 bases fitting TRBD1. The receptor comes from a woman aged 55-69 years in good health. The CDR3 loop is CATLPLGTGFEQYF. The CDR3 DNA reads as TGTGCCACGTTACCGCTTGGGACAGGGTTCGAGCAGTACTTC.